The source of this T cell receptor (beta chain) is a study of blood T cells in healthy people across ages (dated by TCRdb to the mid-2010s). About the full investigation: In model experiments, roughly one uniquely barcoded TCR beta cDNA molecule per two T cells was captured by template switching. The donors were divided into four age groups: young (average roughly 15 years), middle-aged (approximately 41), aged (approximately 64) and long-lived (approximately 74). For two donors (one aged 18 to 30 and one aged 80 or older), the study analyzed two additional independent replicas of 1 million unique cDNA reads from the same blood draw. To avoid experimental bias, donors of different ages were randomly spread across the sequencing lanes. To track age-related changes in TCR beta repertoire diversity, the study relied on deep sequencing normalized with unique cDNA molecular identifiers. The research as a whole found: Observed TCR beta diversity per million T cells fell roughly linearly with age, and a significant reduction was already apparent by age roughly 40. Compared with the aged group, the long-lived group had more naive CD4+ T cells, fewer expanded clones and increased TCR diversity, suggesting age selection. Because the CMV infection status of the donors was unknown, age-related changes in expanded clonotypes may potentially have been confounded. Observed TCR beta diversity correlated strongly with the percentage of naive T cells measured by flow cytometry. Because profiling used bulk unsorted PBMCs, naive and antigen-experienced compartments could not be compared conclusively. Estimates of total diversity based on one million sequenced T cells were considered lower bounds and underestimates.

The roughly 39 donors, aged about 6 to 90 years, were systemically healthy Caucasian individuals from Russia. About 9.1 milliliters of peripheral blood were collected from each donor into EDTA-treated Vacutainer tubes. PBMCs were isolated by Ficoll-Paque density-gradient centrifugation, with at least 7 million obtained per sample. Total RNA was extracted from PBMCs with Trizol reagent, with at least 5 micrograms obtained per sample. For every donor, an aliquot of PBMCs went through flow cytometry to measure the percentages of naive CD45RAhigh/CD27high T cells. Note on this clonotype: Its specific antigen is unknown. No base-level quality is on record; no much larger clone is a single base apart.

Library creation used 5' RACE. Sequencing instrument: Illumina HiSeq 2500. A second 7 to 11 cycle PCR used a sample-barcoded 5' primer and a J-beta primer mix. Each TCR beta cDNA molecule received a unique molecular identifier from a template-switch 5' adaptor carrying 12 random nucleotides. Each sample yielded at least 3 million CDR3-containing paired-end reads. All of the RNA was converted into first-strand cDNA using the Mint cDNA synthesis kit, with a TRBC-specific oligonucleotide serving as the primer. Following uracil-DNA glycosylase treatment, a first 18-cycle PCR with universal primers M1SS and BC2_uni_R was performed on all cDNA. For the original study's pipeline: For normalization, 1 million high-quality reads were randomly selected from each sample, with every read carrying a distinct molecular identifier. Reads sharing molecular identifiers were discarded rather than binned into consensus sequences. MiTCR, with a Q25 quality threshold and the strictest error-elimination algorithm, was used for CDR3 identification, clonotype clustering and error correction. A nonparametric unseen species model with Euler transformation was used to estimate lower-bound total TCR beta diversity. Starting from the raw public reads, TCRdb applied fastp trimming at Q25, assembled clones with MiXCR and retained in-frame beta chains. Entries that share a CDR3 protein sequence are merged under the most common genes and DNA. The V and J calls were not made by the authors but by TCRdb's processing. The sample profile shows roughly 500,000 distinct CDR3 sequences; roughly a quarter of them were found once. The ten top clones hold around 18% of the sample.

The CDR1 and CDR2 encoded by the germline V gene (reference sequence) are DFQATT and SNEGSKA. V is reduced by 0 bases and J by 4 bases, leaving a spacing of 16 bases between them. From the cysteine through the phenylalanine, the CDR3 covers 15 amino acids. Only the CDR3 portion is preserved as DNA: 45 bases, with reading frame beginning at the first base. The sequencing input was blood. This receptor was obtained from a woman in her 70s in good health. Recombination linked TRBV20-1 to TRBJ2-7; the D gene may be TRBD1 or TRBD2, since each aligns over 5 bases. The CDR3 protein is CSARDVEGLVYEQYF. The sequenced DNA: TGCAGTGCTAGAGATGTAGAGGGGCTTGTTTACGAGCAGTACTTC.